Each of the 13 T cell receptor beta chains below was sequenced from the same sample in a study of cytomegalovirus exposure and HLA in healthy donors. 13 Jbeta primers and 60 Vbeta primers were used for the PCR. The protocol was immunoSEQ multiplex PCR, while the TCRdb copy is restricted to in-frame clones and leaves out a portion. Found here are fewer than 200,000 clones, just under 80% of them singletons; the top ten hold roughly 1.3%. The specimen sequenced was PBMCs. The source is a woman in her fifties or sixties in good health and CMV-seronegative.

The rearrangement links TRBV5-1 to TRBJ2-2, with D perhaps TRBD2 (6 bases). This CDR3 is 14 amino acids long. Germline assignment: CDR1 SGHRS and CDR2 YFSETQ. Trimming removed 5 bases from V and 0 bases from J, with 8 bases in between. The CDR3 protein is CASRGLTNTGELFF. CDR3 in DNA: TGCGCCAGCAGGGGACTCACGAACACCGGGGAGCTGTTTTTT.

The chain has TRBV2 and TRBJ2-2, with D maybe TRBD2 (7 bases). The V gene's germline CDR1 is SNHLY and CDR2 FYNNEI. The V end was cut by 7 bases, the J end by 9 bases, with 18 bases between. The CDR3 length is 14 residues. CDR3 nucleotides: TGTGCCAGCAAGGGGGGGGCTAATGTCTGGGAGCTGTTTTTT. Its translation is CASKGGANVWELFF.

J is TRBJ2-2 and V is TRBV10-3, with 8 bases matching TRBD1. CDR3 length: 14 residues. V lost 9 bases, J lost 6 bases, and 9 bases stayed unmatched. Germline values: CDR1 ENHRY, CDR2 SYGVKD. CDR3 sequence: CAIKAGGLSGELFF. The CDR3 coding sequence is TGTGCCATTAAAGCAGGGGGCTTATCCGGGGAGCTGTTTTTT.

V usage is TRBV11-1 and J usage is TRBJ2-7, with D possibly being TRBD2 (5 bases). This CDR3 contains 19 residues. Trimming removed 2 bases at V and 1 base at J, with 24 bases between. Germline assignment: CDR1 SGHAT and CDR2 FQDESV (reference sequence). CDR3 residues: CASSLTQRPAAELSYEQYF. DNA of the CDR3: TGTGCCAGCAGCTTAACACAAAGGCCAGCGGCAGAACTTTCCTACGAGCAGTACTTC.

The V and J genes are TRBV7-2 and TRBJ1-5; D is possibly TRBD1 (6 bases). CDR1 is SGHTA and CDR2 is FQGNSA in the germline V gene. The CDR3 extends over 17 amino acids. The ends were cut back, 4 bases at V and 2 bases at J, with 18 bases in the middle. CDR3 residues: CASSSGRGAGGNQPQHF. The CDR3 region has the DNA TGTGCCAGCAGCTCTGGGAGGGGGGCAGGGGGCAATCAGCCCCAGCATTTT.

J is TRBJ1-4 and V is TRBV13; D gene ambiguous. Trimming left V 4 bases short and J 8 bases short, with 8 bases between. CDR1 and CDR2 from the germline V gene are PRHDT and FYEKMQ (reference sequence). The CDR3 runs 12 residues. CDR3 DNA: TGTGCCAGCAGCTCAACGAGGGAAAAACTGTTTTTT. Its protein is CASSSTREKLFF.

This chain links TRBV14 with TRBJ2-1; the match to TRBD2 covers 11 bases. Germline V gene sequence: CDR1 SGHDN, CDR2 FVKESK. The CDR3 has 16 amino acids. Losses at the gene ends were 0 bases for V and 4 bases for J; bases not matched to a gene: 2. The CDR3 DNA reads TGTGCCAGCAGCCAAGAGGGACTAGCGGAGTACAATGAGCAGTTCTTC. It is translated as CASSQEGLAEYNEQFF.

This clone was counted a single time. The chain combines TRBV15 with TRBJ2-3; D is uncertain. The CDR3 extends over 12 amino acids. The germline V gene has CDR1 LNHNV and CDR2 YYDKDF (reference sequence). V shed 1 base and J shed 8 bases, with 7 bases lying between them. CDR3 amino acids: CATSRAAATQYF. The CDR3 region has the DNA TGTGCCACCAGCAGAGCTGCGGCTACGCAGTATTTT.

The rearrangement uses TRBV5-8 and TRBJ2-2; TRBD1 agrees at 7 bases. CDR1 and CDR2 (germline): SGHTS, YDEGEE. J was trimmed by 5 bases and V by 0 bases; bases with no gene match: 4. The CDR3 totals 15 residues. CDR3 sequence reads: CASSLVGTVTGELFF. The DNA for the CDR3 is TGTGCCAGCAGCTTGGTTGGGACAGTTACCGGGGAGCTGTTTTTT.

This rearrangement joins TRBV11-2 to TRBJ2-5, with D possibly matching TRBD2 (6 bases). Trimming took 2 bases from V and 1 from J, leaving 23 bases between them. Germline CDR1 reads SGHAT; CDR2 reads FQNNGV. The length of the CDR3 is 19 residues. The CDR3 is CASSLRTVGGSLSQETQYF. Written as DNA, the CDR3 is TGTGCCAGCAGCTTACGTACGGTCGGGGGAAGCCTCTCCCAAGAGACCCAGTACTTC.

The V gene is TRBV7-2, the J gene TRBJ2-3; 9 bases map to TRBD2. V shed 2 bases, J shed 4 bases, and the junction held 7 bases outside the gene matches. Germline loops: CDR1 SGHTA, CDR2 FQGNSA. The CDR3 has 16 amino acids. CDR3 in amino acids: CASSLIGSGRSDTQYF. The CDR3 DNA reads as TGTGCCAGCAGCTTAATCGGTAGCGGGAGATCAGATACGCAGTATTTT.

The rearrangement joins TRBV10-2 to TRBJ1-1; D is unclear. Trimming pared 7 bases from V and 2 bases from J, leaving 14 bases between. The CDR3 is 14 residues long. Germline CDR1 reads WSHSY; CDR2 reads SAAADI. As DNA, the CDR3 is TGCGCCAGCACTAAACCAAATCTCAACACTGAAGCTTTCTTT. This encodes CASTKPNLNTEAFF.

The chain couples TRBV25-1 to TRBJ1-5; possible D gene TRBD1, 5 bases. V lost 3 bases and J lost 0, with 12 bases in between. CDR3 length: 16 amino acids. Germline CDR1 MGHDK, CDR2 SYGVNS. The CDR3 DNA is TGTGCCAGCAGTGATTGGGGGGGGTATAGCAATCAGCCCCAGCATTTT. Translated, it gives CASSDWGGYSNQPQHF.